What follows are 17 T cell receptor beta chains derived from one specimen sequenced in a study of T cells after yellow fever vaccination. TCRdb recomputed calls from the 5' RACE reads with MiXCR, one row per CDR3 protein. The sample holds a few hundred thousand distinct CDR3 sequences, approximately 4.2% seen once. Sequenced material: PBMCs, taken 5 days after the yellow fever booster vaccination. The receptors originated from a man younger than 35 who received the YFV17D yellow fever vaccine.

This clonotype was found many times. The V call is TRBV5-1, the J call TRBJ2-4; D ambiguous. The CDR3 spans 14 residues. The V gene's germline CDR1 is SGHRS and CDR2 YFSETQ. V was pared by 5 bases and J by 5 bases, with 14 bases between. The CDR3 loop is CASSLRVAENIQYF. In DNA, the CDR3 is TGCGCCAGCAGTCTTCGGGTGGCTGAAAACATTCAGTACTTC.

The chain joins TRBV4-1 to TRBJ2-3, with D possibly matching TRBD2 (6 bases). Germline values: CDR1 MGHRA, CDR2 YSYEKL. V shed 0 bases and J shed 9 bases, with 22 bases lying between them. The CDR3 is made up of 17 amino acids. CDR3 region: CASSQDRPRGSLETQYF. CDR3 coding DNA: TGCGCCAGCAGCCAAGATCGGCCGCGGGGAAGCTTGGAGACGCAGTATTTT.

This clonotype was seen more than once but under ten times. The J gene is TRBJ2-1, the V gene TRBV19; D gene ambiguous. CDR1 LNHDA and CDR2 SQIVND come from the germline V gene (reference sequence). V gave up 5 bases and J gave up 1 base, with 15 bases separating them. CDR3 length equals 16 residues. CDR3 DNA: TGTGCCAGTAGTGTCTCGGACGCCGCTTCCTACAATGAGCAGTTCTTC. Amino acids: CASSVSDAASYNEQFF.

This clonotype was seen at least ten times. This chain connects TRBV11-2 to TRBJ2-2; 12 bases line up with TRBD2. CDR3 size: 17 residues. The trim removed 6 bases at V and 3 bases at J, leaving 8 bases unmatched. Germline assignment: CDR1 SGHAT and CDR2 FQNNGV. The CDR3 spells CASRSTSGGLDTGELFF. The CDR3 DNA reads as TGTGCCAGCAGAAGCACTAGCGGGGGGCTTGACACCGGGGAGCTGTTTTTT.

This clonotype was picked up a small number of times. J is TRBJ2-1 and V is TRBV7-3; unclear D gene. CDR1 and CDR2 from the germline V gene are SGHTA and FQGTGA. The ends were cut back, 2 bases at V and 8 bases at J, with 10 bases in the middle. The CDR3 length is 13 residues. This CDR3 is CASSLLGLDEQFF. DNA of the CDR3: TGTGCCAGCAGCTTATTGGGTCTCGATGAGCAGTTCTTC.

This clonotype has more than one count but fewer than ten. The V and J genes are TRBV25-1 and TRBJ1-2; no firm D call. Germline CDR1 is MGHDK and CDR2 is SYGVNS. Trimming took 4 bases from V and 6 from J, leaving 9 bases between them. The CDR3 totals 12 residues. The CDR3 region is CASSVALDGYTF. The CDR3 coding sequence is TGTGCCAGCAGTGTCGCTTTGGATGGCTACACCTTC.

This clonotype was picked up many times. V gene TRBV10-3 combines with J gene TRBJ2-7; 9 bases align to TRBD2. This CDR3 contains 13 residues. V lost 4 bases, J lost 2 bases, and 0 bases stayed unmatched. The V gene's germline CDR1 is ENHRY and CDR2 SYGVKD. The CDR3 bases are TGTGCCATCAGTGGCGGGGGGGCCTACGAGCAGTACGTC. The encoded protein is CAISGGGAYEQYV.

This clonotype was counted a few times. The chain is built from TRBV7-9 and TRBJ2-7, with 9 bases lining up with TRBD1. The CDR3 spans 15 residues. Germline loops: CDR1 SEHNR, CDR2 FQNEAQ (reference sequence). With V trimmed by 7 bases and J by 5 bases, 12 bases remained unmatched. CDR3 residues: CASTTPGQGTHEQYF. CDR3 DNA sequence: TGTGCCAGCACCACCCCGGGACAGGGCACCCACGAGCAGTACTTC. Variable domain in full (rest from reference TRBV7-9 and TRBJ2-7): DTGVSQNPRHKITKRGQNVTFRCDPISEHNRLYWYRQTLGQGPEFLTYFQNEAQLEKSRLLSDRFSAERPKGSFSTLEIQRTEQGDSAMYLCASTTPGQGTHEQYFGPGTRLTVT.

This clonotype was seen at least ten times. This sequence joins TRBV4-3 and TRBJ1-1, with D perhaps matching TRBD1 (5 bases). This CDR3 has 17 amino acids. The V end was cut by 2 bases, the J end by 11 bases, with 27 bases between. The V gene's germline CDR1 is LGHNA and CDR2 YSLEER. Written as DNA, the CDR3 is TGCGCCAGCAGCCAAACCGGGGGGGAGCGAGAGGGACGGGCGGCTTTCTTT. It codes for CASSQTGGEREGRAAFF.

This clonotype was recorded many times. The CDR3 sequence: CASSSRGWATDTQYF. CDR3 DNA sequence: TGCGCCAGCAGCTCCAGGGGGTGGGCCACAGATACGCAGTATTTT. This chain connects TRBV5-1 to TRBJ2-3, with TRBD1 identical over 7 bases. The V segment lost 3 bases and the J segment 2 bases; nucleotides outside the gene matches: 6. The CDR3 loop spans 15 amino acids. Germline V gene lookup returns CDR1 SGHRS and CDR2 YFSETQ.

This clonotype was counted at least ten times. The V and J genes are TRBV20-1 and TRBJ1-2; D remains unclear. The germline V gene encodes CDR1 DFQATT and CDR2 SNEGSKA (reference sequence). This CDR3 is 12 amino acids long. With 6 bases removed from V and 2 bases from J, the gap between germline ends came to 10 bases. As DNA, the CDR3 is TGCAGTGCGGGAGGGTGGAACTATGGCTACACCTTC. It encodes CSAGGWNYGYTF.

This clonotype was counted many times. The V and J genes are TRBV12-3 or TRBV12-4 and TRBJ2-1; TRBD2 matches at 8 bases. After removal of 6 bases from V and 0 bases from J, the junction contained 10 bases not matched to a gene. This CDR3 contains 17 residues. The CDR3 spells CASSFRGGGSSYNEQFF. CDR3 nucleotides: TGTGCCAGCAGCTTTAGGGGCGGGGGGAGCTCCTACAATGAGCAGTTCTTC.

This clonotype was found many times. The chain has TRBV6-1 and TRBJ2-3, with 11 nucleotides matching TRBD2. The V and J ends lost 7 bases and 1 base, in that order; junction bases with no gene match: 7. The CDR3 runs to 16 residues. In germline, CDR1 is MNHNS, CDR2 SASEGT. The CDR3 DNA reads TGTGCCAGCACAACTTTACTAGCGGGGGGCACAGATACGCAGTATTTT. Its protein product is CASTTLLAGGTDTQYF.

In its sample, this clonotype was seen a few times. The CDR3 DNA reads TGTGCCAGCAGAACGGAGGGGGGGCCCGGCACAGATACGCAGTATTTT. The encoded protein is CASRTEGGPGTDTQYF. The gene calls are TRBV6-2 or TRBV6-3 and TRBJ2-3, with D maybe TRBD2 (7 bases). This CDR3 contains 16 residues. The V and J ends lost 6 bases and 1 base respectively, with 17 bases between them. The germline gives CDR1 MNHEY, CDR2 SVGEGT.

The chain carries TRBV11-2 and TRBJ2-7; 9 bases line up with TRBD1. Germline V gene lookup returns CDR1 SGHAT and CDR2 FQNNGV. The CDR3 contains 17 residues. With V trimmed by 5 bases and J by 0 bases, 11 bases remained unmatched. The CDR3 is CASSNRDRELTSYEQYF. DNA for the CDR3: TGTGCCAGCAGCAACCGGGACAGGGAGCTGACCTCCTACGAGCAGTACTTC.

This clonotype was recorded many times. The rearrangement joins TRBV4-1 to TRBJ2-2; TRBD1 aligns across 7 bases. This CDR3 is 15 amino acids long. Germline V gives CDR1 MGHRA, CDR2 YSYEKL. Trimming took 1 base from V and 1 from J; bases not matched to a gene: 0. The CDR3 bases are TGCGCCAGCAGCCAAGGGACAGGGAACACCGGGGAGCTGTTTTTT. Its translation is CASSQGTGNTGELFF.

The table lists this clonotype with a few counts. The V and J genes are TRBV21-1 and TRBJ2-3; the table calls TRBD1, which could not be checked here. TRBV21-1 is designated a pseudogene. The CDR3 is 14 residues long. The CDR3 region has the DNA TGTGCCAGCACCATCAGGGGCCGCACAGATACGCAGTATTTT. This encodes CASTIRGRTDTQYF.